These T cell receptor beta chains were read from a single sample in a study of cytomegalovirus exposure and HLA in healthy donors. Profiling relied on immunoSEQ multiplex PCR, and the TCRdb table lists in-frame clones only, not all of them. The data hold about 210,000 clones, with roughly 85% observed a single time. Sequences were obtained from PBMCs. The receptors were sampled from a male donor in good health and CMV-seronegative. Each CDR3 is given with its conserved first and last residue. The D gene is left open where the match is weak. A row's size may be missing; if present it is once, few, many or a size class.

clone size	V gene	J gene	D gene	CDR3 protein	CDR3 DNA
-	TRBV11-2	TRBJ1-1	-	CASSLEYTEAFF	TGTGCCAGCAGCTTGGAGTACACTGAAGCTTTCTTT
-	TRBV6-5	TRBJ1-1	TRBD1	CASSYSTGLNTEAFF	TGTGCCAGCAGTTACTCGACAGGGCTGAACACTGAAGCTTTCTTT
-	TRBV7-2	TRBJ2-5	TRBD1	CASSIDRGTQYF	TGTGCCAGCAGCATTGACAGGGGAACCCAGTACTTC
-	TRBV7-2	TRBJ2-1	TRBD2	CASSLIASGGAGYNEQFF	TGTGCCAGCAGCTTAATAGCTAGCGGGGGGGCCGGTTACAATGAGCAGTTCTTC
-	TRBV11-3	TRBJ2-6	-	CASSLQRGIRRGANVLTF	TGTGCCAGCAGCTTACAGAGGGGGATCCGCCGGGGGGCCAACGTCCTGACTTTC
-	TRBV28	TRBJ2-1	-	CASSPTVDNEQFF	TGTGCCAGCAGTCCGACAGTGGACAATGAGCAGTTCTTC
-	TRBV9	TRBJ1-1	-	CASSVETAGVRAFF	TGTGCCAGCAGCGTAGAAACGGCAGGGGTAAGGGCTTTCTTT
-	TRBV2	TRBJ2-7	TRBD2	CASTRGLGLMIYEQYF	TGTGCCAGCACGCGTGGACTAGGCTTAATGATCTACGAGCAGTACTTC
-	TRBV5-4	TRBJ1-1	-	CASSSQLQGEAFF	TGTGCCAGCAGCTCTCAATTACAGGGAGAGGCTTTCTTT
few	TRBV15	TRBJ2-7	-	CATSRDGALPYEQYF	TGTGCCACCAGCAGAGACGGTGCCCTACCCTACGAGCAGTACTTC
-	TRBV2	TRBJ2-3	TRBD2	CASIGLAGFHTQYF	TGTGCCAGCATCGGACTAGCGGGATTTCATACGCAGTATTTT
-	TRBV5-6	TRBJ2-5	-	CASSHRGQETQYF	TGTGCCAGCAGCCACCGGGGCCAAGAGACCCAGTACTTC
-	TRBV4-2	TRBJ2-7	TRBD2	CASSQESSGGYEQYF	TGTGCCAGCAGCCAAGAGTCTAGCGGGGGCTACGAGCAGTACTTC
once	TRBV7-2	TRBJ2-7	-	CASSSGHPEQYF	TGTGCCAGCAGCTCGGGACACCCCGAGCAGTACTTC
-	TRBV30	TRBJ1-1	-	CAWSATAQMNTEAFF	TGTGCCTGGAGTGCAACAGCCCAAATGAACACTGAAGCTTTCTTT
few	TRBV7-3	TRBJ1-1	-	CASKRTVSGTEAFF	TGTGCCAGCAAAAGAACAGTGTCTGGGACTGAAGCTTTCTTT
-	TRBV5-6	TRBJ1-1	-	CASSLGAGTEAFF	TGTGCCAGCAGCTTGGGAGCCGGGACAGAAGCTTTCTTT
-	TRBV10-3	TRBJ2-3	TRBD2	CAISIAGADTQYF	TGTGCCATCAGTATAGCGGGGGCAGATACGCAGTATTTT
-	TRBV10-3	TRBJ2-7	-	CAISEDRHSYEQYF	TGTGCCATCAGTGAGGACAGGCATTCCTACGAGCAGTACTTC
-	TRBV4-1	TRBJ2-3	TRBD1	CASSQGPGQVTDTQYF	TGCGCCAGCAGCCAAGGCCCGGGACAGGTCACAGATACGCAGTATTTT
-	TRBV27	TRBJ1-1	TRBD1	CASSFFPGGNTEAFF	TGTGCCAGCAGTTTCTTTCCAGGGGGGAACACTGAAGCTTTCTTT
-	TRBV28	TRBJ1-1	TRBD1	CASSFRGSGTEAFF	TGTGCCAGCAGTTTCAGGGGGTCGGGGACTGAAGCTTTCTTT
-	TRBV5-6	TRBJ2-1	TRBD2	CASSPAPSGGQNEQFF	TGTGCCAGCAGCCCGGCCCCCTCGGGGGGGCAAAATGAGCAGTTCTTC
once	TRBV9	TRBJ2-4	-	CASSGAVWGYGKNIQYF	TGTGCCAGCAGCGGCGCCGTTTGGGGCTATGGCAAAAACATTCAGTACTTC
-	TRBV6-8	TRBJ2-7	-	CASSGFKKGAGGFIEQYF	TGTGCCAGCAGTGGTTTTAAGAAGGGGGCGGGAGGTTTTATAGAGCAGTACTTC
-	TRBV5-6	TRBJ1-2	TRBD1	CASSLGDRGAYGYTF	TGTGCCAGCAGCTTGGGGGACAGGGGAGCCTATGGCTACACCTTC
-	TRBV6-5	TRBJ2-7	-	CASWRGWAYEQYF	TGTGCCAGCTGGAGGGGATGGGCCTACGAGCAGTACTTC
-	TRBV6-6	TRBJ2-5	TRBD2	CASSFSGTQETQYF	TGTGCCAGCAGCTTTAGCGGGACCCAAGAGACCCAGTACTTC
few	TRBV10-3	TRBJ1-1	TRBD1	CAISDPRTGGRGTEAFF	TGTGCCATCAGTGACCCACGGACAGGGGGAAGGGGCACTGAAGCTTTCTTT
-	TRBV6-5	TRBJ2-7	TRBD1	CASSGTGVLDEQYF	TGTGCCAGTTCCGGGACAGGGGTGTTGGACGAGCAGTACTTC
once	TRBV2	TRBJ2-7	TRBD2	CASSEPAGDDEQYF	TGTGCCAGCAGCGAACCAGCGGGGGATGACGAGCAGTACTTC
few	TRBV5-4	TRBJ1-4	TRBD1	CASGQGGTNEKLFF	TGTGCCAGCGGACAGGGTGGGACTAATGAAAAACTGTTTTTT
-	TRBV28	TRBJ2-7	-	CASSLEGRGYEQYF	TGTGCCAGCAGTTTAGAAGGCAGGGGTTACGAGCAGTACTTC
-	TRBV5-5	TRBJ1-4	TRBD1	CASSLLTGGANEKLFF	TGTGCCAGCAGCCTGTTGACAGGGGGGGCTAATGAAAAACTGTTTTTT
few	TRBV28	TRBJ2-1	TRBD1	CASSYHTGGTSYNEQFF	TGTGCCAGCAGTTACCACACAGGGGGTACCTCCTACAATGAGCAGTTCTTC
few	TRBV6-5	TRBJ1-1	-	CASSGGGDMNTEAFF	TGTGCCAGCAGTGGCGGTGGTGATATGAACACTGAAGCTTTCTTT
-	TRBV7-9	TRBJ2-3	-	CASTLGYRNTDTQYF	TGTGCCAGCACCCTAGGATATAGGAACACAGATACGCAGTATTTT
-	TRBV2	TRBJ2-7	TRBD2	CASSLSGGHSYEQYF	TGTGCCAGCAGTCTCAGCGGGGGGCACTCCTACGAGCAGTACTTC
-	TRBV30	TRBJ2-3	TRBD2	CAWRPSGGTNTQYF	TGTGCCTGGAGGCCTAGCGGGGGGACGAATACGCAGTATTTT
-	TRBV5-1	TRBJ2-7	TRBD1	CASSSRTGTYEQYF	TGCGCCAGCAGCTCCCGGACAGGAACCTACGAGCAGTACTTC
-	TRBV15	TRBJ2-5	-	CATSRERPGTQYF	TGTGCCACCAGCAGAGAACGCCCGGGGACCCAGTACTTC
-	TRBV7-6	TRBJ2-7	-	CASSPRTASYEQYF	TGTGCCAGCAGCCCCCGGACAGCCTCCTACGAGCAGTACTTC
-	TRBV9	TRBJ2-7	TRBD1	CASSVGQGAAYEQYF	TGTGCCAGCAGCGTAGGGCAGGGGGCTGCGTACGAGCAGTACTTC
-	TRBV7-2	TRBJ2-3	TRBD2	CASRKTSGSDTQYF	TGTGCCAGCAGAAAGACTAGCGGCTCAGATACGCAGTATTTT
few	TRBV7-9	TRBJ2-5	-	CSSSWDIQTQYF	TGTTCCAGCAGCTGGGACATTCAGACCCAGTACTTC
-	TRBV9	TRBJ2-5	-	CASSPGQMQETQYF	TGTGCCAGCAGCCCCGGACAAATGCAAGAGACCCAGTACTTC
-	TRBV4-1	TRBJ2-5	-	CASSQDWGGSETQYF	TGCGCCAGCAGCCAAGATTGGGGGGGCTCGGAGACCCAGTACTTC
once	TRBV13	TRBJ2-5	-	CASSQIRAVGTQYF	TGTGCCAGCAGTCAAATCCGCGCGGTAGGGACCCAGTACTTC
-	TRBV7-3	TRBJ2-1	TRBD2	CASSFLPSGGADNEQFF	TGTGCCAGCAGCTTTCTCCCTAGCGGGGGGGCTGACAATGAGCAGTTCTTC